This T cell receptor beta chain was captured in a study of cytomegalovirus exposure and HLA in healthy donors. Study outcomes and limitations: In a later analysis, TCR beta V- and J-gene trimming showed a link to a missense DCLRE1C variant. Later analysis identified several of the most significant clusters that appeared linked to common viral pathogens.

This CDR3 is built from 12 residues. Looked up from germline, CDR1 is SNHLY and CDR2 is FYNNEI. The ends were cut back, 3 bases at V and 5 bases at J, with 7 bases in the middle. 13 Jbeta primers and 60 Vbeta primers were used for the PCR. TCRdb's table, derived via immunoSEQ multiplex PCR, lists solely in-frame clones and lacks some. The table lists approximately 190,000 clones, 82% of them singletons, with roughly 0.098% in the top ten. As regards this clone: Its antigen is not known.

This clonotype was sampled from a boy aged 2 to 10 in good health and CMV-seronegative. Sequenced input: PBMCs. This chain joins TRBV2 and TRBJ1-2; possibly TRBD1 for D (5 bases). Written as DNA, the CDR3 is TGTGCCAGCAGTGACAGGGAATATGGCTACACCTTC. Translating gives CASSDREYGYTF.